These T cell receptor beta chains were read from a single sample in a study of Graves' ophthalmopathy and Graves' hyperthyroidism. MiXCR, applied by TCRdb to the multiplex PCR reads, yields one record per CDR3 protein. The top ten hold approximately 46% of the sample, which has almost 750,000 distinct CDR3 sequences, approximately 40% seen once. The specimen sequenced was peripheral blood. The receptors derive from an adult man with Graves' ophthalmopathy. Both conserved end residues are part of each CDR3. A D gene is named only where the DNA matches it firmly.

CDR3 protein: CASSVQRWSSTGELFF
J gene: TRBJ2-2
D gene: .
V gene: TRBV7-8

CDR3 protein: CASTQGAGPGHGYTF
J gene: TRBJ1-2
D gene: TRBD1
V gene: TRBV5-1

CDR3 protein: CATGPGGNQPQHF
J gene: TRBJ1-5
D gene: .
V gene: TRBV24-1

CDR3 protein: CASSPREGPYYEQYF
J gene: TRBJ2-7
D gene: TRBD2
V gene: TRBV2

CDR3 protein: CASSILDFANTGELFF
J gene: TRBJ2-2
D gene: .
V gene: TRBV19

CDR3 protein: CASSFVGDRVDEKLFF
J gene: TRBJ1-4
D gene: TRBD1
V gene: TRBV7-9

CDR3 protein: CSARESATVQETQYF
J gene: TRBJ2-5
D gene: .
V gene: TRBV20-1

CDR3 protein: CASSSTDLETGELFF
J gene: TRBJ2-2
D gene: .
V gene: TRBV2

CDR3 protein: CASSVEGVQPQHF
J gene: TRBJ1-5
D gene: .
V gene: TRBV9

CDR3 protein: CASSLSIFGQGTYTEAFF
J gene: TRBJ1-1
D gene: TRBD1
V gene: TRBV11-2

CDR3 protein: CASSSPDSYEQYF
J gene: TRBJ2-7
D gene: .
V gene: TRBV7-6

CDR3 protein: CASSSRTGVSTEAFF
J gene: TRBJ1-1
D gene: TRBD1
V gene: TRBV5-1

CDR3 protein: CASSSRTGGGTGELFF
J gene: TRBJ2-2
D gene: TRBD1
V gene: TRBV6-5

CDR3 protein: CSAKPGLAPLHF
J gene: TRBJ1-6
D gene: .
V gene: TRBV20-1

CDR3 protein: CASSPSRSRYEQYF
J gene: TRBJ2-7
D gene: .
V gene: TRBV2

CDR3 protein: CSLRGEGSYEQYF
J gene: TRBJ2-7
D gene: .
V gene: TRBV29-1

CDR3 protein: CATSRDRATPAF
J gene: TRBJ2-6
D gene: .
V gene: TRBV15